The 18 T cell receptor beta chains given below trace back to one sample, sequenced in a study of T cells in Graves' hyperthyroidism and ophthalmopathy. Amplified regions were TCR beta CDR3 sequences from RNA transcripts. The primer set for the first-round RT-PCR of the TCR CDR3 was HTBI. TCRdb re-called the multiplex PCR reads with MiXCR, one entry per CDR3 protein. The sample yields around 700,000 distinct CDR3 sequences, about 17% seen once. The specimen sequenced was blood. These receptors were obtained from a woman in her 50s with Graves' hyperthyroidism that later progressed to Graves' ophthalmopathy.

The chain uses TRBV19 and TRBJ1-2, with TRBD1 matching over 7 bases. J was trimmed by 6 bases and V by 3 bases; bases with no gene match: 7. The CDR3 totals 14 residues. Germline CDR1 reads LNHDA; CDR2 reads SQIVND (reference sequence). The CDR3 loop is CASSITRTGDGYTF. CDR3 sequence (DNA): TGTGCCAGTAGTATTACTCGGACAGGAGATGGCTACACCTTC. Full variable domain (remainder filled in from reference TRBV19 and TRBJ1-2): DGGITQSPKYLFRKEGQNVTLSCEQNLNHDAMYWYRQDPGQGLRLIYYSQIVNDFQKGDIAEGYSVSREKKESFPLTVTSAQKNPTAFYLCASSITRTGDGYTFGSGTRLTVV.

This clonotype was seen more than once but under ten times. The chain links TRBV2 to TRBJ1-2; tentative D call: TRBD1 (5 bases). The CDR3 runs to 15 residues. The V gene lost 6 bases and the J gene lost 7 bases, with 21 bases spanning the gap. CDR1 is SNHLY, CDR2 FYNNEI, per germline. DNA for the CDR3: TGTGCCAGCAGCCACCGGGACCCCCTTCAAGGTGGCTACACCTTC. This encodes CASSHRDPLQGGYTF.

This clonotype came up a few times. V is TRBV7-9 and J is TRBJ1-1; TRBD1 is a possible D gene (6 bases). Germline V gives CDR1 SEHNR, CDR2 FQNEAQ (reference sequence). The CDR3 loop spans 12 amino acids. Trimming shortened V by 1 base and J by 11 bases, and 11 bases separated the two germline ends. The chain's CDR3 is CASSLGSGVAFF. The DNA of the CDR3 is TGTGCCAGCAGCTTAGGGTCAGGGGTGGCTTTCTTT.

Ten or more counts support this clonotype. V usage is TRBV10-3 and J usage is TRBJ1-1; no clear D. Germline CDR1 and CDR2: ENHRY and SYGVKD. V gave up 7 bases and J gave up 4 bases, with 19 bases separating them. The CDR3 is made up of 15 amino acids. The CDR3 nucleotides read TGTGCCATCATGGGTGGGCAGGAGCGGGGCACTGAAGCTTTCTTT. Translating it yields CAIMGGQERGTEAFF.

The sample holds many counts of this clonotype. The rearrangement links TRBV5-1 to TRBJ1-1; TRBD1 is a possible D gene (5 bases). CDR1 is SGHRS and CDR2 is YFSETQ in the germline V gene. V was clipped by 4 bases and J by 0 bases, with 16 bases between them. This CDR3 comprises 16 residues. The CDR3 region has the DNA TGCGCCAGCAGCCCTGACAGAGGGACTATGAACACTGAAGCTTTCTTT. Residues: CASSPDRGTMNTEAFF. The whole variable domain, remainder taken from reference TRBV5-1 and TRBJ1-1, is KAGVTQTPRYLIKTRGQQVTLSCSPISGHRSVSWYQQTPGQGLQFLFEYFSETQRNKGNFPGRFSGRQFSNSRSEMNVSTLELGDSALYLCASSPDRGTMNTEAFFGQGTRLTVV.

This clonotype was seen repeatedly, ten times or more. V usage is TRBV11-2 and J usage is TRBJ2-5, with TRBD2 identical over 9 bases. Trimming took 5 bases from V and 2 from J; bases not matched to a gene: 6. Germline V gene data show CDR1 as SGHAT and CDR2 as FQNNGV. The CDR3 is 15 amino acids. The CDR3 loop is CASSRLAVKQETQYF. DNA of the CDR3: TGTGCCAGCAGCAGACTAGCGGTAAAACAAGAGACCCAGTACTTC.

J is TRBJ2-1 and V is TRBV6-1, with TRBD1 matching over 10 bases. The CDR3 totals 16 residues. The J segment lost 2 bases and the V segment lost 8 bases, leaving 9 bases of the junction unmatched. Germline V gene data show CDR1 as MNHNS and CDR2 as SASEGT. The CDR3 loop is CASLWTGGLAYNEQFF. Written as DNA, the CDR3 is TGTGCCAGCTTATGGACAGGGGGTTTAGCCTACAATGAGCAGTTCTTC.

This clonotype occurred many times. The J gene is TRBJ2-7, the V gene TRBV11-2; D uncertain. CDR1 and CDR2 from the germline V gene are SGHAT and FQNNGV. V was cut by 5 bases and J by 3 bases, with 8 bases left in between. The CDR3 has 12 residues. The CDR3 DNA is TGTGCCAGCAGCCCCTTGGGCTACGAGCAGTACTTC. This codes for CASSPLGYEQYF.

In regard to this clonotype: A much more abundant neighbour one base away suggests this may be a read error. CDR3 loop: CASSDRHRTSTDTQYF. The CDR3 bases are TGTGCCAGCAGTGATCGACACAGGACTAGCACAGATACGCAGTATTTT. The J gene is TRBJ2-3, the V gene TRBV2; D might be TRBD1 or TRBD2, each matching 5 bases. This CDR3 is built from 16 residues. Germline-derived CDR1 and CDR2 are SNHLY and FYNNEI. V was cut by 3 bases and J by 0 bases, with 13 bases left in between.

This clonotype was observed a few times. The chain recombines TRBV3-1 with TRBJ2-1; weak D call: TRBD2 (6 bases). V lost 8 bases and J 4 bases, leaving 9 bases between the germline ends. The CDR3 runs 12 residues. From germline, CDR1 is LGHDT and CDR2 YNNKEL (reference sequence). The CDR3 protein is CASFSGYNEQFF. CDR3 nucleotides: TGTGCCAGCTTTAGCGGTTACAATGAGCAGTTCTTC.

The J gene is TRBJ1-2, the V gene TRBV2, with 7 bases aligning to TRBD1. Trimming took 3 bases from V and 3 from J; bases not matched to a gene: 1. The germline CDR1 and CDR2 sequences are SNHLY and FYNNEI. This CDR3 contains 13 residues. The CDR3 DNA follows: TGTGCCAGCAGTGACCAGGGGGACTATGGCTACACCTTC. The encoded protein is CASSDQGDYGYTF.

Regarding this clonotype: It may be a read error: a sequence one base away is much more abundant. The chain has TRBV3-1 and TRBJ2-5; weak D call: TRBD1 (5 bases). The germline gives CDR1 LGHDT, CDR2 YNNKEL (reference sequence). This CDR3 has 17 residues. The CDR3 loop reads CASGQLIQGLGQETQYF. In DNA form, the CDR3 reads TGTGCCAGCGGCCAACTGATCCAGGGTTTGGGCCAAGAGACCCAGTACTTC.

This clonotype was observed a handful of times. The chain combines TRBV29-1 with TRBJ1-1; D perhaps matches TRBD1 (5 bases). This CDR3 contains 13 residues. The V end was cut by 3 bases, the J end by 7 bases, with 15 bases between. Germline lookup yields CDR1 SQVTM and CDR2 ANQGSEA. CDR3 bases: TGCAGCGTTGATCGCGGGGGATCTGGTGAAGCTTTCTTT. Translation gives CSVDRGGSGEAFF. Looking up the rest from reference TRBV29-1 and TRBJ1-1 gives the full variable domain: SAVISQKPSRDICQRGTSLTIQCQVDSQVTMMFWYRQQPGQSLTLIATANQGSEATYESGFVIDKFPISRPNLTFSTLTVSNMSPEDSSIYLCSVDRGGSGEAFFGQGTRLTVV.

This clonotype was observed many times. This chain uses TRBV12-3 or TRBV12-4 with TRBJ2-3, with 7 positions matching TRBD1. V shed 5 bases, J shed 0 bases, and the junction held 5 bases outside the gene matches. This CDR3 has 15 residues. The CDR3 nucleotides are TGTGCCAGCAGTAGGGACAGACCTAGCACAGATACGCAGTATTTT. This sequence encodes CASSRDRPSTDTQYF.

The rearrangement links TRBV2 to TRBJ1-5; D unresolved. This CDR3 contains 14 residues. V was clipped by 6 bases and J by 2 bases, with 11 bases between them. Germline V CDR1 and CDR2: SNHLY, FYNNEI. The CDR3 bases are TGTGCCAGCAGACGGAACTTTGGCAATCAGCCCCAGCATTTT. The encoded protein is CASRRNFGNQPQHF.

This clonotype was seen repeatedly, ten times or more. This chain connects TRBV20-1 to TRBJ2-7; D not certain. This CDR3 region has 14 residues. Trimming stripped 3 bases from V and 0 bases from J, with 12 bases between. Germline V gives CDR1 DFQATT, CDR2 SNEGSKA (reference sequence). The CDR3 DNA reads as TGCAGTGCTAGCCCCCGGGTCATCTCCTACGAGCAGTACTTC. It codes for CSASPRVISYEQYF.

CDR3 residues: CASSHGTGGQPQHF. The DNA for the CDR3 is TGTGCCAGTAGCCATGGGACAGGGGGACAGCCCCAGCATTTT. The chain joins TRBV19 to TRBJ1-5; TRBD1 agrees at 11 bases. Germline-derived CDR1 and CDR2 are LNHDA and SQIVND (reference sequence). The CDR3 has 14 residues. Trimming cost V 6 bases and J 7 bases; bases outside gene matches: 5.

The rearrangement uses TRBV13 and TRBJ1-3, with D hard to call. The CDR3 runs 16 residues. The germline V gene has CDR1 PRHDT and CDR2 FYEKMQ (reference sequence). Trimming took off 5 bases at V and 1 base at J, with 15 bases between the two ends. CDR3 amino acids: CASSRQAWESGNTIYF. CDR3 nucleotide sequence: TGTGCCAGCAGCCGTCAGGCCTGGGAGTCTGGAAACACCATATATTTT.